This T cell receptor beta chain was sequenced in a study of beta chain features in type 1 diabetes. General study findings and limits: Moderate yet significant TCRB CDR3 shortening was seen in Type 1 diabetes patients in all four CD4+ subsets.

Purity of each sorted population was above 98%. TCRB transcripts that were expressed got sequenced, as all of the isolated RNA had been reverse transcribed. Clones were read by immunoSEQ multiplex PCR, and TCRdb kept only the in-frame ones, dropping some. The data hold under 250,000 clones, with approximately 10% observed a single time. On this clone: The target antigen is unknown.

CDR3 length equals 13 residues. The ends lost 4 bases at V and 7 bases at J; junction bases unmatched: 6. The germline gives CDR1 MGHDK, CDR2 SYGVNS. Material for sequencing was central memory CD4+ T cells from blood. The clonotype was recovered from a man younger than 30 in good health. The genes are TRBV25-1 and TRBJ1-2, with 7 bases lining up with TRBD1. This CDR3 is CASSGRQGGGYTF. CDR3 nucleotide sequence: TGTGCCAGCAGTGGCAGACAGGGCGGTGGCTACACCTTC.